This T cell receptor beta chain was captured by sequencing in a study of CXCR3-negative and CXCR3-positive naive CD8 T cells. Preparation of TRB cDNA libraries relied on 5' RACE carrying UMI labels. TCRdb re-called the 5' RACE reads and catalogs CDR3 proteins one per entry, DNA excluded. The listing records over 80,000 distinct CDR3 sequences. This clonotype was sampled from a human donor in good health. Some clones in this sample may be carry-over from other donors' samples. The sample comprised naive CXCR3- CD8+ T cells from blood. Documented subset: CD45RO-CCR7+CD27+CD95- naive CD8+ T cells lacking CXCR3 (TNR3-).

The CDR3 spells CASSLEEGLSVTDTQYF. The chain has TRBV7-9 and TRBJ2-3; lacking DNA, the TRBD2 call made by TCRdb goes unchecked. The CDR3 runs 17 residues. The germline V gene has CDR1 SEHNR and CDR2 FQNEAQ (reference sequence).